The rows below give T cell receptor beta chains drawn from one sample of a study of T cell responses to AZD1222 COVID-19 vaccine. Measured with immunoSEQ multiplex PCR; TCRdb has only the in-frame clones, and not every one. The sample has approximately 150,000 clones; about 89% are singletons. This sample comprised peripheral blood, obtained 28 days after the second AZD1222 dose. These receptors all come from an adult who received the AZD1222 COVID-19 vaccine. The conserved cysteine and the conserved F or W are not part of the CDR3 here. Not every row has a clone size; where given, it reads once, few, many or a size class.

J gene	V gene	clone size	CDR3 protein
TRBJ2-2	TRBV27	NA	ASWGPGELF
TRBJ1-1	TRBV28	NA	ASSFGEDTEAF
TRBJ1-1	TRBV2	NA	ASGIITEAF
TRBJ2-5	TRBV19	NA	ASSIYLDRIEKETQY
TRBJ1-1	TRBV2	NA	ASSVQVNTEAF
TRBJ1-1	TRBV7-9	NA	ASSLDTGPGNTEAF
TRBJ1-3	TRBV3-1/TRBV3-2	NA	ASSQVRGPNSGNTIY
TRBJ1-2	TRBV7-2	NA	ASSLASSYGYT
TRBJ2-7	TRBV9	NA	ASSVGGGISYEQY
TRBJ2-5	TRBV28	NA	ASSLQPTGEPQETQY
TRBJ2-3	TRBV5-4	NA	ASSSTGGRTDTQY
TRBJ2-5	TRBV7-9	once	ASSLSLAGAEETQY
TRBJ2-1	TRBV11-2	few	ASSKKRGDHNEQF
TRBJ1-1	TRBV24-1	NA	ATRGAAQRGAF
TRBJ1-1	TRBV6-1	NA	ASSEKVNTEAF
TRBJ1-2	TRBV7-9	NA	ASSADPSGYT
TRBJ2-7	TRBV11-2	once	ASSLDRGRIYEQY
TRBJ1-6	TRBV27	NA	ASSLSGRNSPLH
TRBJ1-6	TRBV3-1/TRBV3-2	NA	ASSQGGEGARNSPLH
TRBJ1-1	TRBV24-1	NA	ATRTGGPGTEAF
TRBJ1-1	TRBV4-2	NA	ASSQDEGGFGGTEAF
TRBJ1-4	TRBV5-4	NA	ASSTPGTDEKLF
TRBJ1-5	TRBV6-1	once	ASSERSKGAQPQH
TRBJ2-2	TRBV6-5	NA	ASRTTSAGELF
TRBJ1-6	TRBV7-9	NA	ASRGGPGASNSPLH
TRBJ2-7	TRBV19	NA	ASSWTTGEYEQY
TRBJ2-1	TRBV19	NA	ASSIPATGQHNEQF
TRBJ2-1	TRBV5-5	NA	ASMRTVVGNEQF
TRBJ1-4	TRBV7-2	NA	ASSFGGSNEKLF
TRBJ1-2	TRBV12-5	NA	ASGFGGGLPDITYGYT
TRBJ2-1	TRBV19	NA	ASSIESGRASEQF
TRBJ2-3	TRBV7-8	NA	ASSLTAGGLRDTQY
TRBJ2-2	TRBV18	NA	ASSSDRVGTAGELF
TRBJ1-2	TRBV27	NA	ASSLSWDRGYT
TRBJ2-7	TRBV19	NA	ASSIGTIADEQY
TRBJ2-7	TRBV15	NA	ATSPQGASLEQY
TRBJ1-1	TRBV19	NA	ASSIGQGAAEAF
TRBJ1-2	TRBV13	NA	ASSLENGGYT
TRBJ2-1	TRBV24-1	once	ATSGEVGLHNEQF
TRBJ2-7	TRBV19	NA	ASSPRTAYEQY
TRBJ2-1	TRBV6-2/TRBV6-3	NA	ASSRSGRASNNEQF
TRBJ1-6	TRBV28	NA	ASSRGQVYNSPLH